This TCR beta chain was identified during a study of blood T cell repertoires in COVID-19. CDR3 size: 13 residues. Germline V lookup: CDR1 GTSNPN, CDR2 SVGIG (reference sequence). The V and J ends lost 3 bases and 4 bases, in that order; junction bases with no gene match: 3. The assay was immunoSEQ multiplex PCR, and TCRdb's table has in-frame clones only and misses some. The repertoire holds 70,000 or so clones, with 90% as singletons. The sequence was obtained from a human donor in a cohort sampled during active COVID-19. Sequenced input: peripheral blood. The chain has TRBV30 and TRBJ2-5, with 9 bases that match TRBD2. Here the CDR3 reads CAWRFSGRETQYF. CDR3 in DNA: TGTGCCTGGAGATTTAGCGGGAGAGAGACCCAGTACTTC. Supplemented by reference TRBV30 and TRBJ2-5, the full variable domain reads SQTIHQWPATLVQPVGSPLSLECTVEGTSNPNLYWYRQAAGRGLQLLFYSVGIGQISSEVPQNLSASRPQDRQFILSSKKLLLSDSGFYLCAWRFSGRETQYFGPGTRLLVL.